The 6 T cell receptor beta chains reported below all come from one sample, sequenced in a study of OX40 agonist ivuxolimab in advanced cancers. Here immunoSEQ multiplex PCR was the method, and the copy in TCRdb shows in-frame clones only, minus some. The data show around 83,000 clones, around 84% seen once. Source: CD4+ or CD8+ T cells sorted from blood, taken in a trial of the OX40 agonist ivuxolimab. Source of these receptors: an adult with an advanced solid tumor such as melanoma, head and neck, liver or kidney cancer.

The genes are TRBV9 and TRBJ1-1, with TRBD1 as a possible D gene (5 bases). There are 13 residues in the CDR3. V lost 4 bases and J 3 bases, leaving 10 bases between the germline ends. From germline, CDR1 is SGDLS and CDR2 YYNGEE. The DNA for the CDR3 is TGTGCCAGCAGCTCATTGACAGACACTGAAGCTTTCTTT. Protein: CASSSLTDTEAFF.

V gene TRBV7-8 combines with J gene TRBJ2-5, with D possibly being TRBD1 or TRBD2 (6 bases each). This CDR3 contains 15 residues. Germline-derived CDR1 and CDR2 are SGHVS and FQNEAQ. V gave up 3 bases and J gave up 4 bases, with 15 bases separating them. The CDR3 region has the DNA TGTGCCAGCAGCTTTCAACGGGGGCGAAGAGAGACCCAGTACTTC. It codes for CASSFQRGRRETQYF. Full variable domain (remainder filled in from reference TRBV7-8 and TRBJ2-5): GAGVSQSPRYKVAKRGQDVALRCDPISGHVSLFWYQQALGQGPEFLTYFQNEAQLDKSGLPSDRFFAERPEGSVSTLKIQRTQQEDSAVYLCASSFQRGRRETQYFGPGTRLLVL.

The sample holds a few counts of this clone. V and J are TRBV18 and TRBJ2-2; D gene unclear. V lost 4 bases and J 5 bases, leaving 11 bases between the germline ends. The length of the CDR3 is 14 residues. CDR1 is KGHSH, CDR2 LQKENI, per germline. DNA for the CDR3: TGTGCCAGCTCACAGGCGAGTAGGACCGGGGAGCTGTTTTTT. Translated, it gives CASSQASRTGELFF.

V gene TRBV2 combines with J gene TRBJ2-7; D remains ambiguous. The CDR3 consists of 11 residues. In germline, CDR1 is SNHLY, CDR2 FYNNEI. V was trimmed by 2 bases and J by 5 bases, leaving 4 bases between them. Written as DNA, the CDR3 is TGTGCCAGCAGTGAATACAACGAGCAGTACTTC. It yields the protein CASSEYNEQYF.

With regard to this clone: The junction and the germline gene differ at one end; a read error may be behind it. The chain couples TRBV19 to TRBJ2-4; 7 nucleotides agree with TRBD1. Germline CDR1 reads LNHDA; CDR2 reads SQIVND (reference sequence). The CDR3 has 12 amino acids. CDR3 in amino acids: CASSISGRGQSF. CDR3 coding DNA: TGTGCCAGTAGTATTAGTGGCAGGGGACAGTCCTTC.

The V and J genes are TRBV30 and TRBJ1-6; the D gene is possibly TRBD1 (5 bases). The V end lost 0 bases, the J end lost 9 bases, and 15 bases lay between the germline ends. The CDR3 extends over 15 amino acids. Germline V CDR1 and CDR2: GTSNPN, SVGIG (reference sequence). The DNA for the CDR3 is TGTGCCTGGAGTGTACCTACAGGAAAATTTTCACCCCTCCACTTT. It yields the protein CAWSVPTGKFSPLHF.